This TCR beta chain was recovered during a study of cytomegalovirus exposure and HLA in healthy donors. Whole-study results and caveats: The tendency of first-cohort TCR clusters to co-occur in the 90 to 150 validation repertoires was the finding of a later analysis. Investigators reported 150 to 200 TCR beta chains as tied to cytomegalovirus. Reports showed the classifier diagnosing cytomegalovirus status with high specificity and sensitivity.

This clone appeared a single time. The antigen remains undetermined. Produced via immunoSEQ multiplex PCR; TCRdb's table is partial and in-frame only. Of 65,000 to 85,000 clones listed, roughly 95% are singletons. The CDR3 spans 16 residues. V shed 0 bases and J 3 bases; nucleotides not matched to a gene: 7. The germline CDR1 and CDR2 sequences are SGHAT and FQNNGV. This TCR was recovered from a woman younger than 35 in good health and CMV-seronegative. The genes are TRBV11-2 and TRBJ2-7, with 8 nucleotides matching TRBD2. What was sequenced was PBMCs. The CDR3 spells CASSLDGTGGDYEQYF. The CDR3 nucleotides read TGTGCCAGCAGCTTAGATGGGACGGGAGGGGACTACGAGCAGTACTTC.